Listed here is a single T cell receptor beta chain. The antigen remains undetermined. This sample was included in a study of synovial regulatory T cells in juvenile arthritis. Study results and caveats: CDR3 overlap with synovial Tregs was higher for iaTregs than other blood Tregs.

Germline lookup yields CDR1 LNHDA and CDR2 SQIVND (reference sequence). The CDR3 consists of 16 residues. No DNA is listed. The repertoire was sequenced with immunoSEQ multiplex PCR; TCRdb's copy has only in-frame clones and lacks some. The sample includes around 10,000 clones. Sequencing was done on a sample of Treg cells from blood. Subset of the sample: remaining (HLA-DR-negative) circulating blood Treg cells. The chain is built from TRBV19 and TRBJ2-6; TCRdb lists TRBD1, though no DNA is available to test this call. This sequence was found in a donor between 2 and 29 years old with juvenile idiopathic arthritis. The chain's CDR3 is CASRGGQFSGANVLTF.